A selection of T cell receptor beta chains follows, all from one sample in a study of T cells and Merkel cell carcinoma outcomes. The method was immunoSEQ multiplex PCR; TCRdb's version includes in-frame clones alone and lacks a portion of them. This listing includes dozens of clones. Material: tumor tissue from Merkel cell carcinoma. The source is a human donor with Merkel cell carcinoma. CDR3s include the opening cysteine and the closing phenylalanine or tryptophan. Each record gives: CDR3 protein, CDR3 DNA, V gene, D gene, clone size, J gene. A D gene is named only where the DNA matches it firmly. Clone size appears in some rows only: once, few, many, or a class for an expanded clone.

CDR3 protein: CASGTGAYGTDTQYF
CDR3 DNA: TGCGCCAGCGGTACAGGGGCTTACGGCACAGATACGCAGTATTTT
V gene: TRBV5-1
D gene: TRBD1
clone size: once
J gene: TRBJ2-3

CDR3 protein: CASSASLAGGLNEQFF
CDR3 DNA: TGTGCCAGCAGCGCCTCACTAGCGGGAGGGCTAAATGAGCAGTTCTTC
V gene: TRBV5-4
D gene: TRBD2
clone size: .
J gene: TRBJ2-1

CDR3 protein: CASSLVILTQSRANVLTF
CDR3 DNA: TGTGCCAGCAGTTTAGTTATCCTGACACAAAGTCGGGCCAACGTCCTGACTTTC
V gene: TRBV28
D gene: .
clone size: .
J gene: TRBJ2-6

CDR3 protein: CASSLLGWGEQYF
CDR3 DNA: TGTGCCAGCAGCTTGCTGGGGTGGGGCGAGCAGTACTTC
V gene: TRBV7-2
D gene: .
clone size: .
J gene: TRBJ2-7

CDR3 protein: CASSGNLNEQFF
CDR3 DNA: TGTGCCAGCAGCGGAAACTTGAATGAGCAGTTCTTC
V gene: TRBV9
D gene: .
clone size: .
J gene: TRBJ2-1

CDR3 protein: CASSVTGVGDITEAFF
CDR3 DNA: TGTGCCAGCAGCGTCACAGGGGTGGGCGACATAACTGAAGCTTTCTTT
V gene: TRBV7-8
D gene: TRBD1
clone size: .
J gene: TRBJ1-1

CDR3 protein: CASSLRQGRRDTEAFF
CDR3 DNA: TGTGCCAGCTCTCTCCGACAGGGGCGACGGGACACTGAAGCTTTCTTT
V gene: TRBV18
D gene: TRBD1
clone size: .
J gene: TRBJ1-1

CDR3 protein: CASSLVLGGYEQYF
CDR3 DNA: TGCGCCAGCAGCTTGGTTTTAGGGGGGTACGAGCAGTACTTC
V gene: TRBV5-1
D gene: .
clone size: .
J gene: TRBJ2-7

CDR3 protein: CASYHNNSRANVLTF
CDR3 DNA: TGTGCCAGCTACCATAACAATAGTCGGGCCAACGTCCTGACTTTC
V gene: TRBV5-6
D gene: .
clone size: once
J gene: TRBJ2-6

CDR3 protein: CASSGDILLANTGELFF
CDR3 DNA: TGTGCCAGCAGCGGGGACATATTGTTGGCGAACACCGGGGAGCTGTTTTTT
V gene: TRBV14
D gene: .
clone size: .
J gene: TRBJ2-2

CDR3 protein: CASSVHWIAQSRANVLTF
CDR3 DNA: TGCGCCAGCAGTGTGCATTGGATCGCACAAAGTCGGGCCAACGTCCTGACTTTC
V gene: TRBV10-1
D gene: .
clone size: .
J gene: TRBJ2-6

CDR3 protein: CASSPPHYNEQFF
CDR3 DNA: TGTGCCAGCAGCCCCCCCCACTACAATGAGCAGTTCTTC
V gene: TRBV9
D gene: .
clone size: .
J gene: TRBJ2-1